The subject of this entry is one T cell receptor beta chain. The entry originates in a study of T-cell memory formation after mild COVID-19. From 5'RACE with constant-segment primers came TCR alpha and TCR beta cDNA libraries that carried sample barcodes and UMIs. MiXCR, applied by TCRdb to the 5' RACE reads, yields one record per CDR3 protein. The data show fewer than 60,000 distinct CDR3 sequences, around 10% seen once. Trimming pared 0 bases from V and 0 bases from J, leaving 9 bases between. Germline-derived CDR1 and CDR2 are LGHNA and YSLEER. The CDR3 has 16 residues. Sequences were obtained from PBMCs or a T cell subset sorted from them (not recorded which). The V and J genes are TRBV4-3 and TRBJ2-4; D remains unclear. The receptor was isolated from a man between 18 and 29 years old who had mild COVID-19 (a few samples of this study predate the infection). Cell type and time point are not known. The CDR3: CASSQEYSLAKNIQYF. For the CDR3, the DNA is TGCGCCAGCAGCCAAGAGTACAGTCTAGCCAAAAACATTCAGTACTTC.